This T cell receptor (beta chain) derives from a study of shared clonotypes between healthy human individuals. Study-wide background: Aged between 18 and 49, the donors were two women and three men.

The sequenced material, unsorted PBMC DNA, was run on ten immunoSEQ deep assay plates. The protocol was immunoSEQ multiplex PCR, while the TCRdb copy is restricted to in-frame clones and leaves out a portion. The sample has around 480,000 clones; 75% to 80% are singletons. This clone was recorded a few times. Trimming took 4 bases from V and 4 from J, leaving 9 bases between them. The germline V gene encodes CDR1 SGHNT and CDR2 YYREEE (reference sequence). The CDR3 contains 13 residues. The receptor comes from a woman in her thirties or forties in good health. Some clones in this sample may be carry-over from other donors' samples. The rearrangement joins TRBV5-4 to TRBJ1-5; possibly TRBD1 for D (6 bases). The sequencing input was PBMCs. CDR3 in DNA: TGTGCCAGCAGCCCCGGACAGAATCAGCCCCAGCATTTT. This encodes CASSPGQNQPQHF.